The clone carrying this T cell receptor (beta chain) occurred many times. What it binds is unknown. CDR3 length: 14 amino acids. Trimming left V 6 bases short and J 7 bases short, with 18 bases between. The germline V gene has CDR1 MNHEY and CDR2 SMNVEV (reference sequence). This entry comes from a study of metastatic and nonmetastatic thyroid tumors. Across the whole study: Repertoires were compared across blood and tumor or nodule tissue from malignant and benign thyroid patients.

Each patient went into thyroid surgery without having received any treatment. Whole-study findings and limits: In both blood and tumor samples, TCR beta diversity was reported significantly higher for malignant than benign nodules.

Per the original data handling: Construction of a distant-metastasis classifier for papillary thyroid cancer relied on CDR3 differences across clinicopathological groups. From the PCR reads, TCRdb re-called clones with MiXCR. TCRdb, rather than the study authors, made the V and J calls. The sample contains around 30,000 clones, more than 20% of which appear only once. Sequenced material: blood. The clonotype was recovered from a female donor with papillary thyroid cancer or a benign thyroid nodule (not recorded which). Some clones in this sample may be carry-over from other donors' samples. This chain links TRBV27 with TRBJ2-5, with a tentative D call TRBD1 (5 bases). CDR3 amino acids: CASSPTQGSGTQYF. In nucleotides, the CDR3 is TGTGCCAGCAGCCCGACGCAGGGATCGGGGACCCAGTACTTC.